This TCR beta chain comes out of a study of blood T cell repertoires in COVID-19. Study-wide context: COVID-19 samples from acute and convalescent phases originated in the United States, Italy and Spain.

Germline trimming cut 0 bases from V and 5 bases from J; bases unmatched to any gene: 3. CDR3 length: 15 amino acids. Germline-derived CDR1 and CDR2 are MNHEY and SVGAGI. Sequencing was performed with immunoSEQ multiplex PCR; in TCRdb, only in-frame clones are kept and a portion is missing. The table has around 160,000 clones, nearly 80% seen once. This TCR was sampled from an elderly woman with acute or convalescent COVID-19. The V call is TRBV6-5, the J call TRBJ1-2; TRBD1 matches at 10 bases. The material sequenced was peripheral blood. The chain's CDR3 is CASSYSGTGEYGYTF. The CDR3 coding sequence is TGTGCCAGCAGTTACTCGGGGACAGGGGAATATGGCTACACCTTC.